A selection of T cell receptor beta chains follows, all from one sample in a study of blood T cell repertoires in COVID-19. Sequencing was performed with immunoSEQ multiplex PCR; in TCRdb, only in-frame clones are kept and a portion is missing. The data show 150,000 to 200,000 clones, around 76% seen once. Sample: PBMCs or T cells enriched from blood (not recorded which). The receptor set was obtained from a woman in her forties or fifties with acute COVID-19. CDR3s include the opening cysteine and the closing phenylalanine or tryptophan. D genes are given only for firm matches. Where a row states a size, it is once, few, many or the class of an expanded clone; other rows omit it.

d_call,v_call,j_call,clone_size,cdr3_length,cdr3_nt,cdr3_aa
TRBD2,TRBV6-1,TRBJ2-5,NA,13,TGTGCCAGCAGTGAAAGTAGGCGGGAGGTCCAGTACTTC,CASSESRREVQYF
NA,TRBV6-5,TRBJ1-6,NA,15,TGTGCCAGCAGTTATGACAGCTCCTATAATTCACCCCTCCACTTT,CASSYDSSYNSPLHF
TRBD2,TRBV19,TRBJ2-1,NA,17,TGTGCCAGTAGCCTAACCCCCCTAGCGGGGGGGAACAATGAGCAGTTCTTC,CASSLTPLAGGNNEQFF
NA,TRBV19,TRBJ1-2,NA,13,TGTGCCACTTCGGTCGGTGACAGACACGGCTACACCTTC,CATSVGDRHGYTF
TRBD1,TRBV6-2/TRBV6-3,TRBJ1-1,NA,13,TGTGCCAGCAACCCGACAGGGGGGACTGAAGCTTTCTTT,CASNPTGGTEAFF
NA,TRBV4-1,TRBJ2-3,NA,17,TGCGCCAGCAGCCAAGGACTCTTCTACGGAAGCACAGATACGCAGTATTTT,CASSQGLFYGSTDTQYF
TRBD1,TRBV11-2,TRBJ1-2,NA,16,TGTGCCAGCAGCTTAGTAGTGACAGGGGGCGCGAGTGGCTACACCTTC,CASSLVVTGGASGYTF
TRBD2,TRBV5-1,TRBJ2-1,NA,14,TGCGCCAGCAGTCGTAGCGGGGGGCGGAATGAGCAGTTCTTC,CASSRSGGRNEQFF
NA,TRBV5-6,TRBJ1-1,NA,18,TGTGCCAGCAGCTTTCTACGGGGCGGGAGTGCGATGAACACTGAAGCTTTCTTT,CASSFLRGGSAMNTEAFF
NA,TRBV7-8,TRBJ2-1,NA,16,TGTGCCAGCAGCTTAGGGGGGGACAGAAGATACAATGAGCAGTTCTTC,CASSLGGDRRYNEQFF
NA,TRBV7-2,TRBJ1-5,NA,15,TGTGCCAGCAGTCCCTATCCAGGTAGCAATCAGCCCCAGCATTTT,CASSPYPGSNQPQHF
NA,TRBV2,TRBJ1-6,NA,14,TGTGCCAGCAGTCCCGACCAGGGTAGGTCACCCCTCCACTTT,CASSPDQGRSPLHF
NA,TRBV28,TRBJ1-3,NA,14,TGTGCCAGCAGAAAGGGAGGGGCCGCGGAGACCATATATTTT,CASRKGGAAETIYF
NA,TRBV5-1,TRBJ1-4,NA,13,TGCGCCAGCAGCACCAGGGAATCCGAAAAACTGTTTTTT,CASSTRESEKLFF
NA,TRBV28,TRBJ1-1,few,14,TGTGCCAGCAGCAACAGGGCCAGGAACACTGAAGCTTTCTTT,CASSNRARNTEAFF
TRBD1,TRBV10-2,TRBJ2-5,once,11,TGCGCCAGTCAGGGGGCAGAGACCCAGTACTTC,CASQGAETQYF
NA,TRBV3-1/TRBV3-2,TRBJ1-1,NA,15,TGTGCCAGCAGCCAACGTCCGAATTCGGGCACTGAAGCTTTCTTT,CASSQRPNSGTEAFF
TRBD1,TRBV28,TRBJ1-2,NA,14,TGTGCCAGTTCTCGACAGGGGGGAGACTATGGCTACACCTTC,CASSRQGGDYGYTF
NA,TRBV5-1,TRBJ2-3,NA,16,TGCGCCAGCAGCTTTACAGGGTTTTTAGGGACAGATACGCAGTATTTT,CASSFTGFLGTDTQYF
TRBD2,TRBV7-9,TRBJ2-1,NA,12,TGTGCCAGCACCCCACGGGGGGTTGAGCAGTTCTTC,CASTPRGVEQFF
NA,TRBV19,TRBJ2-5,NA,11,TGTGCCAGTAGTATTATAGAGACCCAGTACTTC,CASSIIETQYF
NA,TRBV25-1,TRBJ1-6,NA,14,TGTGCCAGCAGTGAAAGCGGCCTTGGGTCACCCCTCCACTTT,CASSESGLGSPLHF
TRBD2,TRBV7-8,TRBJ2-5,NA,19,TGTGCCAGCAGCTTAGTGTCACTAGCGGGGGCTGGCGGGTTTGAGACCCAGTACTTC,CASSLVSLAGAGGFETQYF
TRBD1,TRBV27,TRBJ2-5,NA,15,TGTGCCAGCAGTGGCGCAGGGGGCGGGGAAGAGACCCAGTACTTC,CASSGAGGGEETQYF
TRBD1,TRBV2,TRBJ1-5,few,13,TGTGCCAGCGGGACTGACAGGGCTCAGCCCCAGCATTTT,CASGTDRAQPQHF
NA,TRBV7-8,TRBJ1-4,NA,15,TGTGCCAGCAGCCCTCGGTTGGTTACAGCTGAAAAACTGTTTTTT,CASSPRLVTAEKLFF
NA,TRBV28,TRBJ2-2,NA,16,TGTGCCAGCACCCCGACAGTATACGGTGTCGCCGGGGAGCTGTTTTTT,CASTPTVYGVAGELFF
NA,TRBV6-4,TRBJ1-4,NA,14,TGTGCCAGCAGTGACCCAGGGATCAATGAAAAACTGTTTTTT,CASSDPGINEKLFF
NA,TRBV4-3,TRBJ1-6,NA,15,TGCGCCAGCAGCCAAGATAGCCCAGGGGTCTCACCCCTCCACTTT,CASSQDSPGVSPLHF
TRBD1,TRBV19,TRBJ1-1,once,15,TGTGCCAGTAGTATACGAGGGACAGGGAACACTGAAGCTTTCTTT,CASSIRGTGNTEAFF
NA,TRBV19,TRBJ1-6,NA,12,TGTGCCAGTGACAACAGGGTTTCACCCCTCCACTTT,CASDNRVSPLHF
NA,TRBV3-1/TRBV3-2,TRBJ2-3,NA,17,TGTGCCAGCAGCCGCCTAGGCGGAGGATTTGGAACAGATACGCAGTATTTT,CASSRLGGGFGTDTQYF
TRBD1,TRBV18,TRBJ1-1,NA,17,TGTGCCAGCTCACGCATAAACCCGGGACAGGGGACCACTGAAGCTTTCTTT,CASSRINPGQGTTEAFF
NA,TRBV19,TRBJ1-1,NA,14,TGTGCCAGTAGTATGGGCTCAGGGAACACTGAAGCTTTCTTT,CASSMGSGNTEAFF
NA,TRBV7-9,TRBJ1-5,NA,13,TGTGCCAGCAGCTTGGGCCTTTATCAGCCCCAGCATTTT,CASSLGLYQPQHF
TRBD1,TRBV2,TRBJ1-1,NA,16,TGTGCCAGCAGGACCGGGACAGGGTTGTCGAACACTGAAGCTTTCTTT,CASRTGTGLSNTEAFF
NA,TRBV2,TRBJ2-2,NA,14,TGTGCCAGCATCCGGGACACCAACACCGGGGAGCTGTTTTTT,CASIRDTNTGELFF
TRBD1,TRBV6-5,TRBJ2-2,NA,14,TGTGCCAGCAGTAGGACAGGCCACACCGGGGAGCTGTTTTTT,CASSRTGHTGELFF
NA,TRBV4-3,TRBJ1-2,NA,13,TGCGCCAGCAGCCTGGGGGGGGCATCTGGCTACACCTTC,CASSLGGASGYTF
NA,TRBV4-1,TRBJ1-2,few,14,TGCGCCAGCAGCCAAGGAGCAGGGCCCTATGGCTACACCTTC,CASSQGAGPYGYTF
TRBD1,TRBV24-1,TRBJ2-2,NA,16,TGTGCCACCAGTGATCCGGACAGGGGGAACACCGGGGAGCTGTTTTTT,CATSDPDRGNTGELFF
NA,TRBV6-5,TRBJ1-5,NA,16,TGTGCCAGCAGTTACACAAACCGGGACTCCAATCAGCCCCAGCATTTT,CASSYTNRDSNQPQHF
NA,TRBV7-2,TRBJ1-2,few,15,TGTGCCAGCAGCTTGGGTTTTGGAGCTAACTATGGCTACACCTTC,CASSLGFGANYGYTF
TRBD1,TRBV10-3,TRBJ2-3,NA,15,TGTGCCATCAGGTCCGGGACAGGGACCACAGATACGCAGTATTTT,CAIRSGTGTTDTQYF
NA,TRBV12-3/TRBV12-4,TRBJ1-5,NA,13,TGTGCCAGCAGAAGGGAGGGGTGGCAGCCCCAGCATTTT,CASRREGWQPQHF
NA,TRBV19,TRBJ1-6,NA,16,TGTGCCAGTAGTATGAGGTTCACGGAGACCGGTTCACCCCTCCACTTT,CASSMRFTETGSPLHF
NA,TRBV5-1,TRBJ1-1,NA,15,TGCGCCAGCAGCTTGCGGAAGGGGTTGAACACTGAAGCTTTCTTT,CASSLRKGLNTEAFF
NA,TRBV14,TRBJ1-2,NA,13,TGTGCCAGCAGCCACTCACGGAACTATGGCTACACCTTC,CASSHSRNYGYTF
NA,TRBV29-1,TRBJ1-1,few,10,TGCAGCGTTGGTCGGACTGAAGCTTTCTTT,CSVGRTEAFF
TRBD1,TRBV5-1,TRBJ2-2,NA,16,TGCGCCAGCAGCTTTGGGACAGGGAGAGGTGGCGGGGAGCTGTTTTTT,CASSFGTGRGGGELFF
NA,TRBV11-2,TRBJ1-1,NA,14,TGTGCCAGCAGCCAATCACGGGGGAGCACTGAAGCTTTCTTT,CASSQSRGSTEAFF
TRBD1,TRBV9,TRBJ1-6,NA,14,TGTGCCAGCAGCGGGGGACAGGGTAATTCACCCCTCCACTTT,CASSGGQGNSPLHF
TRBD1,TRBV7-2,TRBJ1-3,few,15,TGTGCCAGCAGCCTAGGGACAGGCTCTGGAAACACCATATATTTT,CASSLGTGSGNTIYF
NA,TRBV3-1/TRBV3-2,TRBJ1-2,NA,16,TGTGCCAGCAGCCAAGATTCTAGAGGGGGTGACTATGGCTACACCTTC,CASSQDSRGGDYGYTF